The present T cell receptor beta chain was sequenced within a study of cytomegalovirus exposure and HLA in healthy donors. The wider study: For the roughly 370 genotyped donors, approximately 83% fell within the Caucasian-associated ancestry cluster.

Germline V lookup: CDR1 SGHVS, CDR2 FNYEAQ. V was cut by 5 bases and J by 0 bases, with 11 bases left in between. CDR3 length equals 15 residues. General observations from the study: Among CMV-associated TCR beta chains, most appeared HLA-restricted in a later analysis. Associated with HLA alleles at 0.05 false discovery rate in a later analysis were approximately 17,000 TCR beta sequences.

Points on this clone: Its antigen is not known.

The PCR employed 60 Vbeta primers together with 13 Jbeta primers. The data were produced by immunoSEQ multiplex PCR, yet TCRdb's version contains in-frame clones alone and is incomplete. Here the sample spans about 57,000 clones, around 70% being singletons. Though nominally healthy at sampling, donors likely had unrecorded immune exposures. The TCR originated in a woman in her forties or fifties in good health and CMV-seronegative. Sequenced material: PBMCs. V gene TRBV7-6 combines with J gene TRBJ1-3, with unresolved D. The CDR3 sequence is CASSLWASSGNTIYF. The CDR3 DNA reads as TGTGCCAGCAGCCTGTGGGCGAGCTCTGGAAACACCATATATTTT.